This T cell receptor (beta chain) was obtained from a study of CXCR3-negative and CXCR3-positive naive CD8 T cells. Study-level points and caveats: A higher hydrophobicity marked the TRB CDR3s of CXCR3-positive naive cells versus CXCR3-negative naive cells.

UMI-tagged TRB cDNA libraries were built via 5' RACE. With the 5' RACE reads reprocessed, TCRdb shows one record per CDR3 protein and no DNA. This repertoire includes 110,000 or so distinct CDR3 sequences. Germline-derived CDR1 and CDR2 are MGHRA and YSYEKL. CDR3 length: 15 residues. Remarks on this clonotype: Its specificity is not known.

This TCR was recovered from a human donor in good health. Some clones in this sample may be carry-over from other donors' samples. The sequencing sample was made of naive CXCR3+ CD8+ T cells from blood. As for subset: CD45RO-CCR7+CD27+CD95- naive CD8+ T cells expressing CXCR3 (TNR3+). The chain has TRBV4-1 and TRBJ2-5; without DNA, the TCRdb call of TRBD1 cannot be checked. The CDR3 protein is CASSPNVGQQETQYF.